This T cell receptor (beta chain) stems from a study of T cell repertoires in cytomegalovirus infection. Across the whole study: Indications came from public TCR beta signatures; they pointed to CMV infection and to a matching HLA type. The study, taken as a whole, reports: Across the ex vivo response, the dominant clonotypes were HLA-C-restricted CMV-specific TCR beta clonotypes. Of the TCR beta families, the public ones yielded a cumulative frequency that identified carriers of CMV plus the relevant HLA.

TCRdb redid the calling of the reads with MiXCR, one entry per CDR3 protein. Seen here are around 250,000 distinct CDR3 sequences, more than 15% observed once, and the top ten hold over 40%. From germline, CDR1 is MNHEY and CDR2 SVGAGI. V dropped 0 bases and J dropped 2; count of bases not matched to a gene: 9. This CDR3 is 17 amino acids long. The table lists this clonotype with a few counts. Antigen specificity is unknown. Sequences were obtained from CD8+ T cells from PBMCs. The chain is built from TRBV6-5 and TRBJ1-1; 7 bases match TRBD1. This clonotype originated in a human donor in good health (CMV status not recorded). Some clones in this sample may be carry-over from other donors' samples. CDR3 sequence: CASSYSGSGTDNTEAFF. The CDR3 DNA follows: TGTGCCAGCAGTTACTCGGGGTCCGGGACAGATAACACTGAAGCTTTCTTT.